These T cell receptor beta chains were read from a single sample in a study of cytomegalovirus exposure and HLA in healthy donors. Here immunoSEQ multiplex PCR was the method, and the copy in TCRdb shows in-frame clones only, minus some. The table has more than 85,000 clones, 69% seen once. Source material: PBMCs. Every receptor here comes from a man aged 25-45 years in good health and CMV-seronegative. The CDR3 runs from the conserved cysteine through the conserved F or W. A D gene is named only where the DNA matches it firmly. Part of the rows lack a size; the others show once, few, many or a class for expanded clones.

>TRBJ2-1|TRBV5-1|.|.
TGCGCCAGCAGCTTGGCGGGGGGCATCAACAATGAGCAGTTCTTC
CASSLAGGINNEQFF
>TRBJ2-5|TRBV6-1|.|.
TGTGCCACCAAGGGGGGGGAGACCCAGTACTTC
CATKGGETQYF
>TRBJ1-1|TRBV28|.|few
TGTGCCAGCAGTTCTAGCACTGAAGCTTTCTTT
CASSSSTEAFF
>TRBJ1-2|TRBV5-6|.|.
TGTGCCAGCAGCTTGGTTGACAGGAGATTCTATGGCTACACCTTC
CASSLVDRRFYGYTF
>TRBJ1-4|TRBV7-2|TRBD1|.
TGTGCCAGCAGCTGCCAGGACAGGGGGAATGAAAAACTGTTTTTT
CASSCQDRGNEKLFF
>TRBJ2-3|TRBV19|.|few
TGTGCCAGTAGTAATATAGTTAGGCGGGACTCGGAAGATACGCAGTATTTT
CASSNIVRRDSEDTQYF
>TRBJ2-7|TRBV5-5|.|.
TGTGCCAGCAGCCCGAGGTCAAGCTCCTACGAGCAGTACTTC
CASSPRSSSYEQYF
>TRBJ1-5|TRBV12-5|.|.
TGTGCTAGTGGTGCCACTCACAGGGTACAGCCCCAGCATTTT
CASGATHRVQPQHF
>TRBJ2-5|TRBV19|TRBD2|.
TGTGCCAGTGGGGAGCGGGAGCTCCGGGAGACCCAGTACTTC
CASGERELRETQYF
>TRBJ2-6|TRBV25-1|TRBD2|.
TGTGCCAGCAGTGGGGGCGGGAGCAACTCTGGGGCCAACGTCCTGACTTTC
CASSGGGSNSGANVLTF
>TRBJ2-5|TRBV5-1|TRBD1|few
TGCGCCAGCAGACGACAGGGGGAATTCGGCGTAGAGACCCAGTACTTC
CASRRQGEFGVETQYF
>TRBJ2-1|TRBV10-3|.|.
TGTGCCATCAGTGGAGCGGGACACTCCTACAATGAGCAGTTCTTC
CAISGAGHSYNEQFF
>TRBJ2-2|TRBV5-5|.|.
TGTGCCAGCAGCTTGGAAGGGGTCCTCGGCACCGGGGAGCTGTTTTTT
CASSLEGVLGTGELFF
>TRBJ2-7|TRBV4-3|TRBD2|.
TGCGCCAGCAGCCAAGCCCTAGCGGGAGTCTACGAGCAGTACTTC
CASSQALAGVYEQYF
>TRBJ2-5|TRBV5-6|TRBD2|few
TGTGCCATCTACTCGGGGACTAGCGGGAGTAATAACGTGGAGACCCAGTACTTC
CAIYSGTSGSNNVETQYF
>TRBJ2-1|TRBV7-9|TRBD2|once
TGTGCCAGCAGCTCCAAGACTAGCGGGAGCTCTAATGAGCAGTTCTTC
CASSSKTSGSSNEQFF
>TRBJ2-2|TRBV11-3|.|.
TGTGCCAGCAGCTTAGCCAGTCAGGGGGGAACCGGGGAGCTGTTTTTT
CASSLASQGGTGELFF
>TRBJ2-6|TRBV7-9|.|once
TGTGCCAGCAGCTTAGGGCTCTCTGGGGCCAACGTCCTGACTTTC
CASSLGLSGANVLTF
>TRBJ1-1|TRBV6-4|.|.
TGTGCCAGCAGTGTAAACGTCGGTTCAGGTGCTGAAGCTTTCTTT
CASSVNVGSGAEAFF
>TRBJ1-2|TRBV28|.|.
TGTGCCAGCAGTTGGTCCGTCGAGATGCCCGGCTACACCTTC
CASSWSVEMPGYTF
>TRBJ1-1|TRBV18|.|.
TGTGCCAGCTCGTCGGGACATATTTCGGTACGGATGAACACTGAAGCTTTCTTT
CASSSGHISVRMNTEAFF
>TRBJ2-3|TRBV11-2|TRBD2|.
TGTGCCAGCAGCTCGAACCTACTAGCGGGAGCGGAAGATACGCAGTATTTT
CASSSNLLAGAEDTQYF
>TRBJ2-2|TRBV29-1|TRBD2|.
TGCAGCGTTGAAAACCCCCGGGCTAGCGGCCCTTCGGGAGGGCTGTTTTTT
CSVENPRASGPSGGLFF
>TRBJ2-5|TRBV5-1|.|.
TGCGCCAGCAGCTGGAGCCCTGAGACCCAGTACTTC
CASSWSPETQYF
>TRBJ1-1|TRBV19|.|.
TGTGCCAGTAGCCCCGCAGGGGAATCCACTGAAGCTTTCTTT
CASSPAGESTEAFF
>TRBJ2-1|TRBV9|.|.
TGTGCCAGCAGCGTAGGGGGGGTTCCTGAGCAGTTCTTC
CASSVGGVPEQFF